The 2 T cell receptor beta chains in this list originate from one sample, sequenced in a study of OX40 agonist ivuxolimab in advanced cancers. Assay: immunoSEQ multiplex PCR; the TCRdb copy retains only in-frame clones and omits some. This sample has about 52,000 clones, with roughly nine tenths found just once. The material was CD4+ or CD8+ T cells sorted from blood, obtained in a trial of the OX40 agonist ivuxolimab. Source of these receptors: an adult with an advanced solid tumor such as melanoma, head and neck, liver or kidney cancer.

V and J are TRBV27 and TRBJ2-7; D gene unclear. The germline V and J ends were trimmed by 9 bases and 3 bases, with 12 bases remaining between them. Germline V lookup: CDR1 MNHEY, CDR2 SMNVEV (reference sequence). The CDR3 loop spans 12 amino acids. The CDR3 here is CASGLYGYEQYF. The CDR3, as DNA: TGTGCCAGTGGCCTTTACGGCTACGAGCAGTACTTC.

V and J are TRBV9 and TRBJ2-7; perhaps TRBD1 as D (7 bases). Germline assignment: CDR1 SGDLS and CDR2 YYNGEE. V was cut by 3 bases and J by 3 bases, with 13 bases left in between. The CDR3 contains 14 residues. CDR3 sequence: CASSAQGGGYEQYF. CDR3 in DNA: TGTGCCAGCAGCGCCCAGGGGGGAGGCTACGAGCAGTACTTC.